These T cell receptor beta chains were read from a single sample in a study of blood T cell repertoires in COVID-19. The repertoire was sequenced with immunoSEQ multiplex PCR; TCRdb's copy has only in-frame clones and lacks some. The table lists 310,000 or so clones, 70% to 90% of them singletons. The sample comprised PBMCs or T cells enriched from blood (not recorded which). Receptor source: a woman aged 18-29 years who had recovered from COVID-19. Each CDR3 is given with its conserved first and last residue. A D gene is named only where the DNA matches it firmly. Only some rows state a clone size, as once, few, many or a class for expanded clones.

V	D	J	size	DNA	CDR3
TRBV18	-	TRBJ2-3	-	TGTGCCAGCTCACGTCCGGAGTTGTCAGATACGCAGTATTTT	CASSRPELSDTQYF
TRBV9	-	TRBJ2-3	-	TGTGCCAGCAGCGTAGTGGGACAAAACACAGATACGCAGTATTTT	CASSVVGQNTDTQYF
TRBV30	-	TRBJ2-5	-	TGTGCCTGGAACCGGAGACACCAAGAGACCCAGTACTTC	CAWNRRHQETQYF
TRBV7-3	TRBD1	TRBJ1-2	once	TGTGCCAGCAGTCCGACAGGGGGGGACTATGGCTACACCTTC	CASSPTGGDYGYTF
TRBV9	-	TRBJ1-5	few	TGTGCCAGCAGCGTAGGACAGGAGAATCAGCCCCAGCATTTT	CASSVGQENQPQHF
TRBV2	TRBD1	TRBJ2-2	once	TGTGCCAGCAGCCTCGACAGGGGGCCGACCGGGGAGCTGTTTTTT	CASSLDRGPTGELFF
TRBV6-4	-	TRBJ2-7	-	TGTGCCAGCAGTGACGCGAAGGGACACTTATACGAGCAGTACTTC	CASSDAKGHLYEQYF
TRBV5-1	-	TRBJ2-7	-	TGCGCCAGCAGCTTGGCCGGGAGCTACGAGCAGTACTTC	CASSLAGSYEQYF
TRBV5-4	-	TRBJ2-7	-	TGTGCCAGCAGCTTAGGACAGTCCTACGAGCAGTACTTC	CASSLGQSYEQYF
TRBV4-1	TRBD1	TRBJ2-2	-	TGCGCCAGCAGCCGGTCCGGGACAGGGGATTCGGAGCTGTTTTTT	CASSRSGTGDSELFF
TRBV5-5	-	TRBJ1-1	-	TGTGCCAGCAGCTTGGCGGACAGTGAAGCTTTCTTT	CASSLADSEAFF
TRBV6-5	TRBD2	TRBJ2-7	-	TGTGCCAGCAGAACGGGACTAGCGGGAGGGTACGAGCAGTACTTC	CASRTGLAGGYEQYF
TRBV2	TRBD2	TRBJ2-1	-	TGTGCCAGCAGTGTTGGGGAGGGCGATGAGCAGTTCTTC	CASSVGEGDEQFF
TRBV11-3	-	TRBJ2-7	-	TGTGCCAGCAGCTTAGACTTCAACACGTCCTACGAGCAGTACTTC	CASSLDFNTSYEQYF
TRBV5-1	TRBD1	TRBJ1-2	-	TGCGCCAGCAGCTCCAGGGACAGGGGAACGGACTACACCTTC	CASSSRDRGTDYTF
TRBV30	-	TRBJ1-2	-	TGTGCCTCCAGCCAGGGGTATGGCTACACCTTC	CASSQGYGYTF
TRBV5-6	TRBD1	TRBJ1-2	-	TGTGCCAGCAGCGGGACAGGACTTTATGGCTACACCTTC	CASSGTGLYGYTF
TRBV12-3/TRBV12-4	TRBD1	TRBJ1-4	once	TGTGCCAGCAAGGACAGGGCTAATGAAAAACTGTTTTTT	CASKDRANEKLFF
TRBV7-9	TRBD1	TRBJ2-2	-	TGTGCCAGCAGTTCCTCGTCGGGACAGGTAGCGAACACCGGGGAGCTGTTTTTT	CASSSSSGQVANTGELFF
TRBV11-3	-	TRBJ2-1	-	TGTGCCAGCAGCTTAGATCGTTTCAGTTACAATGAGCAGTTCTTC	CASSLDRFSYNEQFF
TRBV29-1	TRBD1	TRBJ2-1	-	TGCAGCGTTGAAGAGACAGGGGGTGGTTACAATGAGCAGTTCTTC	CSVEETGGGYNEQFF
TRBV5-4	-	TRBJ1-6	once	TGTGCCAGCAGCTTGTTTAGAAGTTCACCCCTCCACTTT	CASSLFRSSPLHF
TRBV5-4	-	TRBJ2-1	-	TGTGCCAGCAGCTCCTACCCCTCCTACAATGAGCAGTTCTTC	CASSSYPSYNEQFF
TRBV10-3	-	TRBJ1-3	-	TGTGCCATCAGTAGCCGGGACTGGAAATCTGGAAACACCATATATTTT	CAISSRDWKSGNTIYF
TRBV3-1/TRBV3-2	-	TRBJ2-7	-	TGTGCCAGCAGCCAAGGCCGGGACTCGACCTACGAGCAGTACTTC	CASSQGRDSTYEQYF
TRBV9	TRBD2	TRBJ2-2	-	TGTGCCAGCAGCGTAGTGGCGGGAGGGTGGACCGGGGAGCTGTTTTTT	CASSVVAGGWTGELFF
TRBV28	TRBD1	TRBJ2-1	-	TGTGCCAGCAGTGACCGGGACAGGGGGCGAAATGAGCAGTTCTTC	CASSDRDRGRNEQFF
TRBV21-1	-	TRBJ2-3	-	TGTGCCAGCAGCAATGGTAAGGACAGGGGTACAGATACGCAGTATTTT	CASSNGKDRGTDTQYF
TRBV5-1	-	TRBJ2-7	-	TGCGCCAGCAGGTCCACTGACTACGAGCAGTACTTC	CASRSTDYEQYF
TRBV5-1	-	TRBJ2-5	-	TGCGCCAGCAGCTTGGACAGACAAGAGACCCAGTACTTC	CASSLDRQETQYF
TRBV6-5	-	TRBJ1-5	-	TGTGCCAGCACCCCGCCCCAGGGAAGTCAGCCCCAGCATTTT	CASTPPQGSQPQHF
TRBV7-3	-	TRBJ1-3	few	TGTGCCAGCAGCTTAGGGCAGGGAGGAAACACCATATATTTT	CASSLGQGGNTIYF
TRBV18	TRBD1	TRBJ1-2	-	TGTGCCAGCTCACCCATGACAGGGGCGCTCAACTATGGCTACACCTTC	CASSPMTGALNYGYTF
TRBV9	-	TRBJ2-3	few	TGTGCCAGCAGCGTTCGGGGGACCGTCGGGTTCGCAGATACGCAGTATTTT	CASSVRGTVGFADTQYF
TRBV5-6	-	TRBJ1-1	-	TGTGCCAGCAGCTTAACAGGCTGGAACACTGAAGCTTTCTTT	CASSLTGWNTEAFF
TRBV5-1	-	TRBJ2-3	-	TGCGCCAGCAGCTTGGGCGGTGTCTTAAGCACAGATACGCAGTATTTT	CASSLGGVLSTDTQYF
TRBV20-1	-	TRBJ1-4	-	TGCAGTGCTAGTCGGGAGGCTAATGAAAAACTGTTTTTT	CSASREANEKLFF
TRBV7-9	TRBD1	TRBJ1-6	-	TGTGCCAGCAGCCTAGGTCTGGGACAGGGGGCTTCACCCCTCCACTTT	CASSLGLGQGASPLHF
TRBV5-6	-	TRBJ1-2	once	TGTGCCAGCAGTCCGTACGGCTATGGCTACACCTTC	CASSPYGYGYTF
TRBV11-2	-	TRBJ1-1	-	TGTGCCAGCAGCCTCCCCAAGGCAGGGAGGCTCGCGAACACTGAAGCTTTCTTT	CASSLPKAGRLANTEAFF
TRBV29-1	TRBD1	TRBJ1-6	-	TGCAGCGTTCAACAGGGGATCAATTCACCCCTCCACTTT	CSVQQGINSPLHF
TRBV30	-	TRBJ2-3	once	TGTGCCTGGAGTGTCGGCGGGGCCACAGATACGCAGTATTTT	CAWSVGGATDTQYF
TRBV4-1	-	TRBJ2-2	-	TGCGCCAGCAGCCAATTCATCAGGGGCACCGGGGAGCTGTTTTTT	CASSQFIRGTGELFF
TRBV12-5	TRBD1	TRBJ1-5	-	TGTGCTAGTGGTTCCACCATCGGGACAGAGGTCTATAGCAATCAGCCCCAGCATTTT	CASGSTIGTEVYSNQPQHF
TRBV5-4	-	TRBJ1-6	-	TGTGCCAGCAGCTTGAGGGACACAAATTCACCCCTCCACTTT	CASSLRDTNSPLHF
TRBV30	-	TRBJ2-7	-	TGTGCCTGGAGTATTCACAGGGCCTACGAGCAGTACTTC	CAWSIHRAYEQYF
TRBV29-1	-	TRBJ2-5	-	TGCAGCGTTGGAGACGGACTGTTATTAGAGACCCAGTACTTC	CSVGDGLLLETQYF
TRBV9	-	TRBJ2-1	-	TGTGCCAGCAGCGTAGTACAGGGTGGGAATGAGCAGTTCTTC	CASSVVQGGNEQFF
TRBV21-1	-	TRBJ2-2	once	TGTGCCAGCTCGGGGTTAGCGGGAGGGCCCTCCGCCGGGGAGCTGTTTTTT	CASSGLAGGPSAGELFF